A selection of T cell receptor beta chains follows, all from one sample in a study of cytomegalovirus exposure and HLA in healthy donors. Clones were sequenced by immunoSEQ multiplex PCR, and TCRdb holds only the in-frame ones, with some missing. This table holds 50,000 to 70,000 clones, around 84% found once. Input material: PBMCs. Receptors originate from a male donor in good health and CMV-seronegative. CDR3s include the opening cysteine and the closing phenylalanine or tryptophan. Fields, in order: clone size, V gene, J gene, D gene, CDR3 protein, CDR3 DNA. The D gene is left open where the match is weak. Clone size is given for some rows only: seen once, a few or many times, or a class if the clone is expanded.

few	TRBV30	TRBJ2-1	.	CAWSVLGASYNEQFF	TGTGCCTGGAGTGTATTGGGGGCTAGCTACAATGAGCAGTTCTTC
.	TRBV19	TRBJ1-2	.	CASSIQGMIGYTF	TGTGCCAGTAGTATACAGGGGATGATAGGCTACACCTTC
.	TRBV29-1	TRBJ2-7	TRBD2	CSVEVGSGAYEQYF	TGCAGCGTTGAAGTCGGTAGCGGGGCCTACGAGCAGTACTTC
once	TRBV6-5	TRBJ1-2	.	CASTTGSYGYTF	TGTGCCAGCACCACAGGGAGCTATGGCTACACCTTC
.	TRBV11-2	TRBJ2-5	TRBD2	CASSLWVAGGQETQYF	TGTGCCAGCAGCCTTTGGGTAGCGGGGGGACAAGAGACCCAGTACTTC
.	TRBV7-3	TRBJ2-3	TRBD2	CASSPRTSGGAEADTQYF	TGTGCCAGCAGCCCCAGGACTAGCGGGGGGGCCGAGGCAGATACGCAGTATTTT
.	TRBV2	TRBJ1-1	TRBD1	CASSDEGGQGDTEAFF	TGTGCCAGCAGTGACGAAGGTGGACAGGGAGACACTGAAGCTTTCTTT
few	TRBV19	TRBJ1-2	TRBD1	CASSISPDRVGYTF	TGTGCCAGTAGTATCTCCCCCGACAGGGTAGGCTACACCTTC
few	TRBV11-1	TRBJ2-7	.	CASSYTASGTTSYEQYF	TGTGCCAGCAGCTACACAGCGTCCGGGACAACGAGCTACGAGCAGTACTTC
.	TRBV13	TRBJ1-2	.	CASSSVRTAASNYGYTF	TGTGCCAGCAGCTCAGTAAGGACAGCCGCATCTAACTATGGCTACACCTTC
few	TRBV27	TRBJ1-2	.	CAISERRGNYGYTF	TGTGCCATCAGTGAAAGGAGGGGTAACTATGGCTACACCTTC
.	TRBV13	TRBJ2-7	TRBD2	CASSPTPFPGGADEQYF	TGTGCCAGCAGCCCCACCCCTTTTCCCGGGGGGGCCGACGAGCAGTACTTC
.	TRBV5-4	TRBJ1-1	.	CASSSPGAWGTEAFF	TGTGCCAGCAGCTCCCCGGGAGCTTGGGGCACTGAAGCTTTCTTT
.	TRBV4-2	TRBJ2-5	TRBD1	CASSLPGTDETQYF	TGTGCCAGCAGCCTCCCCGGGACAGACGAGACCCAGTACTTC
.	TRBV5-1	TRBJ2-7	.	CASSTTGSSYEQYF	TGCGCCAGCAGCACGACAGGAAGCTCCTACGAGCAGTACTTC
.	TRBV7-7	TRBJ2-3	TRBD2	CASSQGTSGAGTQYF	TGTGCCAGCAGCCAAGGGACTAGCGGGGCCGGTACGCAGTATTTT
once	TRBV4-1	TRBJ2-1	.	CASSQEMRYEQFF	TGCGCCAGCAGCCAAGAGATGCGATATGAGCAGTTCTTC
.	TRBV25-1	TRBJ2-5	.	CASSPPRTVLQETQYF	TGTGCCAGCAGTCCACCTAGGACAGTTCTCCAAGAGACCCAGTACTTC
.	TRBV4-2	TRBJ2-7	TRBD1	CASSQRDREDEQYF	TGTGCCAGCAGCCAAAGGGACAGGGAGGACGAGCAGTACTTC
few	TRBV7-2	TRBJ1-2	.	CASSLAGPWGYTF	TGTGCCAGCAGCTTGGCAGGCCCTTGGGGCTACACCTTC
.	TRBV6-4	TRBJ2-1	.	CASSRDITYNEQFF	TGTGCCAGCAGCCGGGATATTACTTACAATGAGCAGTTCTTC
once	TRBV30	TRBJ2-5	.	CAWSSGQETQYF	TGTGCCTGGAGTTCGGGCCAAGAGACCCAGTACTTC
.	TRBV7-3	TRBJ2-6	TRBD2	CASSSGLAGITGANGLTF	TGTGCCAGCAGCTCGGGACTAGCGGGGATAACTGGGGCCAACGGCCTGACTTTC
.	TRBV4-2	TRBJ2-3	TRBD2	CASSQASGGASTDTQYF	TGTGCCAGCAGCCAAGCAAGCGGGGGAGCTAGCACAGATACGCAGTATTTT
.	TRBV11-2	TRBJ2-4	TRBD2	CASSLGLAGGPDIQYF	TGTGCCAGCAGCCTGGGACTAGCGGGGGGTCCGGACATTCAGTACTTC
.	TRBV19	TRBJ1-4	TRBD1	CASRLLGQGSGEKLFF	TGTGCCAGTAGGCTCCTTGGACAGGGGAGTGGAGAAAAACTGTTTTTT
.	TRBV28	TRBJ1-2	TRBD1	CASSAQGNYGYTF	TGTGCCAGCAGCGCACAGGGGAACTATGGCTACACCTTC
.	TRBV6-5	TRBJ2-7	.	CASSYGADYEQYF	TGTGCCAGCAGTTACGGTGCGGACTACGAGCAGTACTTC
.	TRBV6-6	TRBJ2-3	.	CASSYGDLSTDTQYF	TGTGCCAGCAGTTACGGTGATCTAAGCACAGATACGCAGTATTTT
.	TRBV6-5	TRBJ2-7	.	CASSYGEGFNEQYF	TGTGCCAGCAGTTATGGTGAGGGATTCAACGAGCAGTACTTC
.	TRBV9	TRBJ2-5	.	CASSPGGEQETQYF	TGTGCCAGCAGCCCCGGCGGGGAACAAGAGACCCAGTACTTC
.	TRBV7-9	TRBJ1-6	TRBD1	CASSLAGQGNSPLHF	TGTGCCAGCAGCTTAGCTGGACAGGGGAATTCACCCCTCCACTTT
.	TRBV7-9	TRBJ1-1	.	CASSPGLEAFF	TGTGCCAGCAGCCCCGGACTCGAAGCTTTCTTT